This T cell receptor (beta chain) appears in the sequencing data of a study of T cell repertoires in cytomegalovirus infection. MiXCR, run by TCRdb on the reads, gives a single entry per CDR3 protein. Of under 600,000 distinct CDR3 sequences in the sample, approximately 15% are singletons; the top ten hold about 24%. To note about this clonotype: One junction end does not reproduce the germline sequence, and a read error may be involved.

Germline lookup yields CDR1 SEHNR and CDR2 FQNEAQ (reference sequence). The CDR3 has 12 residues. The sequence came from a human donor in good health (CMV status not recorded). Some clones in this sample may be carry-over from other donors' samples. The rearrangement links TRBV7-9 to TRBJ2-7, with D perhaps assigned TRBD1 or TRBD2 (5 bases each). Material: CD8+ T cells from PBMCs. The chain's CDR3 is CASSIAGTQYDF. In DNA form, the CDR3 reads TGTGCCAGCAGCATAGCCGGGACCCAATACGACTTC.